Here is one T cell receptor (beta chain) with its context. The antigen is not known. Patients had HPV-negative, locally advanced oral cavity squamous cell carcinoma. These data come from a study of neoadjuvant anti-PD-1 for oral cavity cancer. Study-wide findings and caveats: Treg/Th17 ratio rose with pretreatment blood and fell with post-treatment tumor TCRbeta clonality.

This CDR3 spans 15 amino acids. Germline CDR1 SGHVS, CDR2 FNYEAQ. V was trimmed by 4 bases and J by 1 base, leaving 10 bases between them. Sequenced by immunoSEQ multiplex PCR; TCRdb stores in-frame clones only, minus some. The repertoire holds about 14,000 clones, around two thirds seen once, with approximately 2% in the top ten. The genes are TRBV7-6 and TRBJ2-2, with D hard to call. The source material was PBMCs, sampled before nivolumab (anti-PD-1) treatment. This TCR was sampled from a person aged 35-79 years with oral cavity squamous cell carcinoma. The CDR3 sequence: CASSSSRQNTGELFF. In DNA form, the CDR3 reads TGTGCCAGCAGCTCCAGCCGGCAGAACACCGGGGAGCTGTTTTTT.